Sequencing of this T cell receptor beta chain was carried out in a study of cytomegalovirus exposure and HLA in healthy donors. Study as a whole: Assignment to the Caucasian-associated ancestry cluster applied to around 76% of the roughly 400 genotyped donors.

Findings and caveats of the study: Indistinguishable V segments, including TRBV6-2 and TRBV6-3, were excluded. TCR beta V- and J-gene trimming was later associated with a missense DCLRE1C variant.

This clone has a single count. Its target is not known. Germline V gives CDR1 LNHDA, CDR2 SQIVND (reference sequence). The CDR3 sequence is 14 residues long. V shed 6 bases and J shed 2 bases, with 11 bases lying between them. 60 Vbeta and 13 Jbeta primers were used in PCR. Generated by immunoSEQ multiplex PCR, the TCRdb table keeps only in-frame clones and is missing some. The sample includes about 190,000 clones, 81% of them seen just once. Sequencing used PBMCs. The genes are TRBV19 and TRBJ1-5; D perhaps matches TRBD1 (6 bases). This receptor was taken from a middle-aged man in good health and CMV-seropositive. The chain's CDR3 is CASRTGGRNQPQHF. The DNA for the CDR3 is TGTGCCAGTAGAACGGGGGGGCGCAATCAGCCCCAGCATTTT.